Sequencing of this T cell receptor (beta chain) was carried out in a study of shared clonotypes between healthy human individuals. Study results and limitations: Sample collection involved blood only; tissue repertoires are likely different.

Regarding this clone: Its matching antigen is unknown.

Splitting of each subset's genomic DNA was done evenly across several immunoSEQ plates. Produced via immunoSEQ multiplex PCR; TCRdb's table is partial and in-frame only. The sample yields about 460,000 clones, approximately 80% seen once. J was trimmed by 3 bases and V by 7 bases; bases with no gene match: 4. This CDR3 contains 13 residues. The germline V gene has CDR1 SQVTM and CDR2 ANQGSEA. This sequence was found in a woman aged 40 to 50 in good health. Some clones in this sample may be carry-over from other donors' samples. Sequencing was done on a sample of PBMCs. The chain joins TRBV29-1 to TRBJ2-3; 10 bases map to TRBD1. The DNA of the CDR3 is TGCAGCGCCCGACAGGGGGCGACAGATACGCAGTATTTT. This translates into CSARQGATDTQYF.